The following is a T cell receptor beta chain sequence with its context. These data originate in a study of cytomegalovirus exposure and HLA in healthy donors. PCR amplification relied on 60 Vbeta primers (plus 13 Jbeta primers). TCRdb's table, derived via immunoSEQ multiplex PCR, lists solely in-frame clones and lacks some. The sample gives 33,000 or so clones, roughly four fifths of which show up once; roughly 7.9% is in the top ten. Trimming took off 4 bases at V and 0 bases at J, with 7 bases between the two ends. From germline, CDR1 is SGHRS and CDR2 YFSETQ. The CDR3 extends over 13 amino acids. The sequence derives from a woman younger than 45 in good health and CMV-seropositive. The J gene is TRBJ1-1, the V gene TRBV5-1; no reliable D call. The specimen was PBMCs. This CDR3 reads CASSTRMNTEAFF. CDR3 coding DNA: TGCGCCAGCAGCACACGAATGAACACTGAAGCTTTCTTT.